This is a list of T cell receptor beta chains from one sample in a study of blood T cells in healthy people across ages. Each CDR3 protein gets one entry after TCRdb re-called the 5' RACE reads with MiXCR. Seen here are approximately 730,000 distinct CDR3 sequences, roughly 47% observed once, and the top ten hold roughly 19%. The sample was blood. These receptors were taken from a woman between 55 and 75 years old in good health. The CDR3 runs from the conserved cysteine through the conserved F or W. The order of the fields is clone size, V gene, J gene, D gene, CDR3 DNA, CDR3 protein. D genes are given only for firm matches. For some rows the clone size is stated as once, few or many, or as a class when expanded; others skip it.

.	TRBV24-1	TRBJ2-7	.	TGTGCCACCAGTGATTCGGCGGGACTCCTACACAATGAGCAGTACTTC	CATSDSAGLLHNEQYF
.	TRBV20-1	TRBJ1-1	.	TGCAGTGCCCCAGATCATGTCACCGGATACACTGAAGCTTTCTTT	CSAPDHVTGYTEAFF
few	TRBV7-3	TRBJ2-5	.	TGTGCCAGCAGCTTAACAGGTCCACAAGAGACCCAGTACTTC	CASSLTGPQETQYF
.	TRBV7-2	TRBJ2-5	TRBD2	TGTGCCAGCAGCTTATGGGCTAGCGGACAAGAGACCCAGTACTTC	CASSLWASGQETQYF
.	TRBV20-1	TRBJ2-5	TRBD1	TGCAGTGCTCCCTGGACAGGTTTCGTGGAGACCCAGTACTTC	CSAPWTGFVETQYF
few	TRBV12-3/TRBV12-4	TRBJ1-2	.	TGTGCCAGCAGTTTATTTCGCAGGGAAATCTATGGCTACACCTTC	CASSLFRREIYGYTF
once	TRBV18	TRBJ1-5	TRBD1	TGTGCCAGCTCCCACGACAGGGGGCTAAATCAGCCCCAGCATTTT	CASSHDRGLNQPQHF
.	TRBV11-2	TRBJ2-1	TRBD1	TGTGCCAGCAGACAGGGGCTGAGCTCCTACAATGAGCAGTTCTTC	CASRQGLSSYNEQFF
many	TRBV5-1	TRBJ2-3	TRBD1	TGCGCCAGCAGCAGCACCGGGACAGGGGGCGATACGCAGTATTTT	CASSSTGTGGDTQYF
many	TRBV12-3/TRBV12-4	TRBJ2-3	TRBD1	TGTGCCAGCAGACCCGGGACAGGGGTGGATACGCAGTATTTT	CASRPGTGVDTQYF
.	TRBV28	TRBJ1-4	.	TGTGCCAGCAGCCCACAGGGCCTACATGAAAAACTGTTTTTT	CASSPQGLHEKLFF
.	TRBV3-1	TRBJ1-1	.	TGTGCCAGCAGCCAAGGCGGAGGGGTAGACGCTGAAGCTTTCTTT	CASSQGGGVDAEAFF
few	TRBV20-1	TRBJ2-7	.	TGCAGTGCCCTGGGACGGACCGACGAGCAGTACTTC	CSALGRTDEQYF
.	TRBV7-3	TRBJ2-2	TRBD2	TGTGCCAGCAGCCAACCTACTAGCGGGGGGGGCACCGGGGAGCTGTTTTTT	CASSQPTSGGGTGELFF
few	TRBV5-1	TRBJ1-4	TRBD1	TGCGCCAGCAGCCCCCAGGTAGGGGGCAGTAATGAAAAACTGTTTTTT	CASSPQVGGSNEKLFF
many	TRBV11-3	TRBJ1-2	.	TGTGCCAGCAGCTCCGACGGATATGGCTACACCTTC	CASSSDGYGYTF
.	TRBV18	TRBJ1-1	TRBD1	TGTGCCAGCTCCCCGGGACAGTGGGGGTACACTGAAGCTTTCTTT	CASSPGQWGYTEAFF
few	TRBV5-5	TRBJ2-5	.	TGTGCCAGCAGCTTGGAAACAGGGAGAGAGACCCAGTACTTC	CASSLETGRETQYF
.	TRBV6-5	TRBJ2-4	.	TGTGCCAGCAGTTACTCGAGCGGAGGCCTAGCCAAAAACATTCAGTACTTC	CASSYSSGGLAKNIQYF
.	TRBV28	TRBJ2-7	TRBD2	TGTGCCAGCAGTCGGGGGGAGACCCTGTACTTC	CASSRGETLYF
.	TRBV24-1	TRBJ2-1	.	TGTGCCACCAGTGAACATCCCCTAAAGGGCACTACTAATGAGCAGTTCTTC	CATSEHPLKGTTNEQFF
.	TRBV12-3/TRBV12-4	TRBJ2-1	TRBD2	TGTGCCAGCAGCCTAGGACTAGCGGGGGCCCCCGACCGGACCCAGTTCTTC	CASSLGLAGAPDRTQFF
.	TRBV5-5	TRBJ2-6	.	TGTGCCAGCAGCTTGGCCTTGATTTACTCTGGGGCCAACGTCCTGACTTTC	CASSLALIYSGANVLTF
.	TRBV7-9	TRBJ2-7	TRBD1	TGTGCCAGCAGCATCCCTACAGGGGACCACGAGCAGTACTTC	CASSIPTGDHEQYF
.	TRBV11-2	TRBJ2-3	.	TGTGCCAGCAGCCTTGGGGGGATAGATACGCAGTATTTT	CASSLGGIDTQYF
.	TRBV5-1	TRBJ2-6	.	TGCGCCAGCAGCACAGGGTCTGGGGCCAGCGTCCTGACTTTC	CASSTGSGASVLTF
.	TRBV6-7	TRBJ2-5	.	TGTGCCAGCAGCCATATGGTAGTGAGAGAGACCCAGTACTTC	CASSHMVVRETQYF